This T cell receptor (beta chain) was identified during a study of breast tumors, draining lymph nodes, adjacent tissues. Regarding the study as a whole: Tumors had less TCR diversity than lymph nodes, more than nontumor tissue. Findings are consistent with lymph node origin and intratumoral expansion of most tumor T cells. Tumor and nontumor repertoires were significantly more similar in luminal-like than in basal-like breast cancer.

Concerning this clonotype itself: Its target is not known. One end of the junction fails to match germline, which may point to a read error.

Samples came from axillary lymph nodes draining the breast cancer. CDR1 is LNHDA and CDR2 is SQIVND in the germline V gene (reference sequence). There are 13 residues in the CDR3. TCRdb fed the multiplex PCR reads into MiXCR, producing one record per CDR3 protein. The sample consists of under 350,000 distinct CDR3 sequences, under 35% of them appearing once. This clonotype was sampled from a female donor with breast cancer. Some clones in this sample may be carry-over from other donors' samples. The V gene is TRBV19, the J gene TRBJ1-2; maybe TRBD1 (5 bases). Sequenced: axillary lymph node tissue. CDR3 nucleotides: TGTGCCAGTAGTGCGGGCAGGGTCTTTGGCTACGCCTTC. It codes for CASSAGRVFGYAF.